This note documents a single T cell receptor beta chain sequence. The CDR3 is 13 amino acids. V was pared by 6 bases and J by 4 bases, with 12 bases between. The germline CDR1 and CDR2 sequences are SGHAT and FQNNGV. This record belongs to a study of blood T cell repertoires in COVID-19. Background on the study: Material from acute and convalescent COVID-19 was sourced from the United States, Italy and Spain.

As handled by the study authors: Quantification of nucleated cells was approximated via reference gene primer amplification. Measured with immunoSEQ multiplex PCR; TCRdb has only the in-frame clones, and not every one. The V and J calls and clone size come from that table; D and trimming were worked out from the DNA. The sample lists some 45,000 clones, more than 75% occurring once. Sequencing used peripheral blood. The gene calls are TRBV11-2 and TRBJ1-1; D gene unclear. The sequence derives from a man in his sixties or seventies with acute or convalescent COVID-19. CDR3 sequence (DNA): TGTGCCAGCAGTAAGCAACAGAGCACTGAAGCTTTCTTT. Translated, it gives CASSKQQSTEAFF. Full variable domain (rest looked up from reference TRBV11-2 and TRBJ1-1): EAGVAQSPRYKIIEKRQSVAFWCNPISGHATLYWYQQILGQGPKLLIQFQNNGVVDDSQLPKDRFSAERLKGVDSTLKIQPAKLEDSAVYLCASSKQQSTEAFFGQGTRLTVV.